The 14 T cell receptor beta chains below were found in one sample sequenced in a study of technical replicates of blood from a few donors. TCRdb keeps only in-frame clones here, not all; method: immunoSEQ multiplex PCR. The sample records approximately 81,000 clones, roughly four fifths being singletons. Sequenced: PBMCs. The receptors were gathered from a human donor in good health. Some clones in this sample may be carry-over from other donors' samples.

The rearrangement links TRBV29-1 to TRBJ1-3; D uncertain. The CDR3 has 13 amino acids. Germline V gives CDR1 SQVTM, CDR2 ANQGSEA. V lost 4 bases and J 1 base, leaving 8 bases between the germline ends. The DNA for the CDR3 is TGCAGCGTTGGCCCCCAGTCTGGAAACACCATATATTTT. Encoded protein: CSVGPQSGNTIYF.

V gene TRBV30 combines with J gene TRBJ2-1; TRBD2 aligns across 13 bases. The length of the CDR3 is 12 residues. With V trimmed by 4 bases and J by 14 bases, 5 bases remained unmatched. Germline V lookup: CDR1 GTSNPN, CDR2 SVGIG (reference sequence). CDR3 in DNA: TGTGCCTGGACGGGACTAGCGGGATTTAAGTTCTTC. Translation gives CAWTGLAGFKFF.

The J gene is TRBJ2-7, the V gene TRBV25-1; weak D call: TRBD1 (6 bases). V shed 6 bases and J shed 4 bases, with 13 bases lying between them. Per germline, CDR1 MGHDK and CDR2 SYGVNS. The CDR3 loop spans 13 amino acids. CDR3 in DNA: TGTGCCAGCAGGGTTGGGGGCGGTTACGAGCAGTACTTC. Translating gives CASRVGGGYEQYF.

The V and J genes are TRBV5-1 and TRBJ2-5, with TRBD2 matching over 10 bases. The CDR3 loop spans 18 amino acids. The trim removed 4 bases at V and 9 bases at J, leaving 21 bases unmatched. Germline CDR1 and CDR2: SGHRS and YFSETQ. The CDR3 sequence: CASSPRSGGLAGALAQYF. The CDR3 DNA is TGCGCCAGCAGCCCACGATCGGGGGGGCTAGCGGGGGCATTGGCCCAGTACTTC.

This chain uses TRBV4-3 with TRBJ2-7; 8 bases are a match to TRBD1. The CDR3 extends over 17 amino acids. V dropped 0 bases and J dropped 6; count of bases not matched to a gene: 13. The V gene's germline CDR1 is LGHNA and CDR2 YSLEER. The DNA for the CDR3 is TGCGCCAGCAGCCAAGATCTGGGTGTCGGGCAGGGGGCCGAGCAGTACTTC. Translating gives CASSQDLGVGQGAEQYF.

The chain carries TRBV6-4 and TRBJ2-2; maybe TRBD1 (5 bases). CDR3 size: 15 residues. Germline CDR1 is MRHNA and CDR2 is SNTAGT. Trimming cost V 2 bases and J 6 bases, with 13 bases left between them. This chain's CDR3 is CASSDSQGNSGELFF. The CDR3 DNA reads TGTGCCAGCAGTGACAGTCAGGGAAATTCCGGGGAGCTGTTTTTT.

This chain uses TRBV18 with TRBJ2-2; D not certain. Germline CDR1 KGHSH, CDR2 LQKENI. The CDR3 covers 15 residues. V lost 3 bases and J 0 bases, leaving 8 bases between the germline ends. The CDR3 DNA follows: TGTGCCAGCTCACCTCGCCAGTCGAACACCGGGGAGCTGTTTTTT. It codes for CASSPRQSNTGELFF.

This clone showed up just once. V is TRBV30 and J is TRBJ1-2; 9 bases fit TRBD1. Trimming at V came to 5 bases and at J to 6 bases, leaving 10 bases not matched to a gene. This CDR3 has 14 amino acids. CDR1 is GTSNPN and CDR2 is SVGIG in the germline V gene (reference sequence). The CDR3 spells CAWSIRDRVHGYTF. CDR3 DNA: TGTGCCTGGTCAATCCGGGACAGGGTCCATGGCTACACCTTC.

CDR3 in DNA: TGTGCCAGCAGTTTATCAGCAGAGGTCTATGGCTACACCTTC. Translating it yields CASSLSAEVYGYTF. The chain combines TRBV27 with TRBJ1-2; D is unresolved. The germline V gene encodes CDR1 MNHEY and CDR2 SMNVEV (reference sequence). The V end was cut by 0 bases, the J end by 4 bases, with 9 bases between. The CDR3 extends over 14 amino acids.

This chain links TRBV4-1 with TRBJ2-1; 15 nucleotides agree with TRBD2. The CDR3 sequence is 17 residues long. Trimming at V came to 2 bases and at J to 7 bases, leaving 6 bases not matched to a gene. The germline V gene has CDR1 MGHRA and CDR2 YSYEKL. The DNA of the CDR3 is TGCGCCAGCAGCCAACCGGGACTAGCGGGAGGAGCGAATGAGCAGTTCTTC. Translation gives CASSQPGLAGGANEQFF.

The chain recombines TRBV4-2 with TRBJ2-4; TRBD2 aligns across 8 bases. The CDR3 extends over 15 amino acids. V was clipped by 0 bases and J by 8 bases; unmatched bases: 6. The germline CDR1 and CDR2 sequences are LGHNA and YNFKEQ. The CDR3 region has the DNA TGTGCCAGCAGCCAAGACGCCGGGGGGGCAGACATTCAGTACTTC. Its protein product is CASSQDAGGADIQYF.

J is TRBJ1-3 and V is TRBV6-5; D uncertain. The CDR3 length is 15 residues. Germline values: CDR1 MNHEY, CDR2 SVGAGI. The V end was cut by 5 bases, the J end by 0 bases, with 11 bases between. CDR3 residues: CASSTSRFSGNTIYF. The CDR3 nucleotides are TGTGCCAGCAGTACATCCCGTTTCTCTGGAAACACCATATATTTT.

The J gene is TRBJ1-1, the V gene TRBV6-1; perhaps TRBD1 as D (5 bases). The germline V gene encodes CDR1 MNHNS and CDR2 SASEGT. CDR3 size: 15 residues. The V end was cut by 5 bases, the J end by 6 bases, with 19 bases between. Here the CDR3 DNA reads TGTGCCAGCAGTAAACCCCGCAGGGAAAGCGCTGAAGCTTTCTTT. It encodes CASSKPRRESAEAFF.

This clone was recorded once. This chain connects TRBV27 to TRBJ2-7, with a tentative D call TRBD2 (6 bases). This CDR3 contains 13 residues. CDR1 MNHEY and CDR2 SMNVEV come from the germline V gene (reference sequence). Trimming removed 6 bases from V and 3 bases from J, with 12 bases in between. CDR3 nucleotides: TGTGCCAGCAGCGGGGGAGACGGCTACGAGCAGTACTTC. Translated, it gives CASSGGDGYEQYF.